This entry lists 15 T cell receptor beta chains sequenced from one sample in a study of tumor-infiltrating lymphocytes in localized non-small cell lung cancer. Profiled with immunoSEQ multiplex PCR; TCRdb holds only in-frame clones, not every one. The table records more than 2,000 clones, around half of them present only once. The specimen was uninvolved lung tissue not adjacent to the tumor. The receptor set was obtained from a human donor with non-small cell lung cancer. Some clones in this sample may be carry-over from other donors' samples.

This clone was detected a few times. The chain employs TRBV19 and TRBJ1-4; perhaps TRBD1 as D (6 bases). Germline V gene lookup returns CDR1 LNHDA and CDR2 SQIVND (reference sequence). V lost 4 bases, J lost 8 bases, and 17 bases lay in between. The CDR3 has 15 residues. In DNA form, the CDR3 reads TGTGCCAGTAGTAGAGGAGCAGGGGTCGCGGAAAAACTGTTTTTT. The encoded protein is CASSRGAGVAEKLFF.

This chain connects TRBV19 to TRBJ2-6, with D maybe TRBD1 (5 bases). The CDR3 is 15 amino acids. Germline V gives CDR1 LNHDA, CDR2 SQIVND (reference sequence). The V end lost 4 bases, the J end lost 6 bases, and 13 bases lay between the germline ends. CDR3 bases: TGTGCCAGTAGTAGAAAGGGGCAAATGGCCAACGTCCTGACTTTC. It encodes CASSRKGQMANVLTF.

This clone was observed a single time. The rearrangement uses TRBV29-1 and TRBJ2-3; D unresolved. In germline, CDR1 is SQVTM, CDR2 ANQGSEA. The CDR3 sequence is 11 residues long. V was trimmed by 5 bases and J by 8 bases, leaving 11 bases between them. CDR3 nucleotides: TGCAGCGTTAGTGCTTCGGCTACGCAGTATTTT. It is translated as CSVSASATQYF.

The chain links TRBV6-5 to TRBJ2-5; the D gene is possibly TRBD1 (6 bases). This CDR3 contains 13 residues. The V and J ends lost 5 bases and 2 bases respectively, with 9 bases between them. Germline V gene data show CDR1 as MNHEY and CDR2 as SVGAGI. The CDR3 bases are TGTGCCAGCAGTCGGACAGTACAAGAGACCCAGTACTTC. Its protein is CASSRTVQETQYF.

The chain combines TRBV15 with TRBJ2-7; D call uncertain. Germline V gene data show CDR1 as LNHNV and CDR2 as YYDKDF (reference sequence). V lost 1 base, J lost 3 bases, and 10 bases lay in between. The CDR3 consists of 14 residues. In DNA form, the CDR3 reads TGTGCCACCAGCAGAGGGACGGTGAACTACGAGCAGTACTTC. Residues: CATSRGTVNYEQYF.

The chain recombines TRBV2 with TRBJ2-1; 11 bases are shared with TRBD1. The V segment lost 6 bases and the J segment 0 bases; nucleotides outside the gene matches: 7. From germline, CDR1 is SNHLY and CDR2 FYNNEI. CDR3 size: 17 residues. The CDR3 region is CASSGQGASISYNEQFF. CDR3 DNA: TGTGCCAGCAGCGGACAGGGGGCTTCTATCTCCTACAATGAGCAGTTCTTC.

This clone was recorded a few times. The chain combines TRBV5-5 with TRBJ1-4; D is unclear. V was shortened by 5 bases and J by 0 bases, with 11 bases between the two germline ends. The CDR3 has 15 residues. Germline V lookup: CDR1 SGHKS, CDR2 YYEKEE (reference sequence). In DNA, the CDR3 is TGTGCCAGCAGGGATGACGGTGCAACTAATGAAAAACTGTTTTTT. The encoded protein is CASRDDGATNEKLFF.

This clone was seen only once. The chain recombines TRBV7-9 with TRBJ2-3; TRBD1 agrees at 8 bases. The germline CDR1 and CDR2 sequences are SEHNR and FQNEAQ (reference sequence). Germline trimming cut 3 bases from V and 0 bases from J; bases unmatched to any gene: 5. The CDR3 is made up of 16 amino acids. CDR3 bases: TGTGCCAGCAGCTTCTTCGACAGGGGTAGCACAGATACGCAGTATTTT. This encodes CASSFFDRGSTDTQYF.

The chain joins TRBV29-1 to TRBJ1-2, with TRBD1 as a possible D gene (6 bases). CDR1 and CDR2 from the germline V gene are SQVTM and ANQGSEA. This CDR3 is built from 11 residues. V was trimmed by 2 bases and J by 12 bases, leaving 13 bases between them. Here the CDR3 DNA reads TGCAGCGTTGAATCCCGGGGGGCCCACACCTTC. The encoded protein is CSVESRGAHTF.

The gene calls are TRBV6-5 and TRBJ2-5; possibly TRBD2 for D (7 bases). V was trimmed by 2 bases and J by 1 base, leaving 8 bases between them. This CDR3 has 14 residues. CDR1 is MNHEY, CDR2 SVGAGI, per germline. The CDR3 spells CASSYGGAQETQYF. CDR3 DNA sequence: TGTGCCAGCAGTTACGGGGGGGCCCAAGAGACCCAGTACTTC.

This clone showed up just a few times. The J gene is TRBJ2-7, the V gene TRBV21-1; TRBD1 is taken as the D call from the table, unchecked against the DNA. TRBV21-1 is termed a pseudogene. This CDR3 is built from 12 residues. DNA for the CDR3: TGTGCCAGCAGTAAAGACAGGTCTCGTGAGGACGTC. It codes for CASSKDRSREDV.

This chain links TRBV30 with TRBJ2-3; D may be TRBD2 (6 bases). Trimming cost V 1 base and J 2 bases, with 10 bases left between them. The length of the CDR3 is 14 residues. The germline V gene has CDR1 GTSNPN and CDR2 SVGIG (reference sequence). CDR3 residues: CAWSGGVVTDTQYF. The CDR3 DNA reads TGTGCCTGGAGTGGGGGGGTCGTCACAGATACGCAGTATTTT. Supplemented by reference TRBV30 and TRBJ2-3, the full variable domain reads SQTIHQWPATLVQPVGSPLSLECTVEGTSNPNLYWYRQAAGRGLQLLFYSVGIGQISSEVPQNLSASRPQDRQFILSSKKLLLSDSGFYLCAWSGGVVTDTQYFGPGTRLTVL.

This chain joins TRBV29-1 and TRBJ2-1; TRBD2 matches 8 bases. Germline-derived CDR1 and CDR2 are SQVTM and ANQGSEA. V lost 2 bases to trimming and J lost 5 bases; unmatched junction nucleotides: 2. The CDR3 runs to 13 residues. The CDR3 DNA sequence: TGCAGCGTTGAAAGCGGGGGAAACAATGAGCAGTTCTTC. Translated, it gives CSVESGGNNEQFF.

This clone was seen a few times. One end of the junction varies from germline; a read error may be responsible. This chain joins TRBV5-1 and TRBJ2-5, with TRBD2 matching 13 bases. The CDR3 has 15 amino acids. CDR1 and CDR2 from the germline V gene are SGHRS and YFSETQ. CDR3 region: CASSPPGLAGEAQYF. The CDR3 DNA follows: TGCGCCAGCTCTCCGCCCGGACTAGCGGGAGAGGCCCAGTACTTC.

The CDR3 DNA reads as TGTGCCAGTACCCAATACCCCAATTCACCCCTCCACTTT. Residues: CASTQYPNSPLHF. The chain couples TRBV19 to TRBJ1-6; no firm D call. Germline CDR1 is LNHDA and CDR2 is SQIVND (reference sequence). V was cut by 7 bases and J by 7 bases, with 11 bases left in between. The CDR3 is 13 amino acids.